This TCR beta chain was captured by sequencing in a study of shared clonotypes between healthy human individuals. This CDR3 comprises 17 residues. The germline CDR1 and CDR2 sequences are LNHNV and YYDKDF (reference sequence). Unmatched junction bases numbered 7, after V lost 0 bases and J lost 7 bases. This clone has ten or more counts. Other DNA sequences in this sample translate to the same CDR3. Unsorted PBMC samples were amplified in replicate PCRs containing around 300 ng DNA, about 30,000 T cell genomes. In the source study's methods: Filtering differed for immunoSEQ, which gave only junction sequences without quality scores. Assay: immunoSEQ multiplex PCR; the TCRdb copy retains only in-frame clones and omits some. The DNA was the basis for D and trimming; V, J and clone size are from that table. The profile shows fewer than 600,000 clones, about 74% of them singletons.

Material for sequencing was PBMCs. The chain couples TRBV15 to TRBJ2-1; 12 bases line up with TRBD2. The TCR originated in a woman aged 40 to 55 in good health. Some clones in this sample may be carry-over from other donors' samples. The CDR3 DNA sequence: TGTGCCACCAGCAGAGAAGGTGAACTAGCGGGAGGAAATGAGCAGTTCTTC. Translation: CATSREGELAGGNEQFF. Using reference TRBV15 and TRBJ2-1 for the parts outside the CDR3, the full variable domain is DAMVIQNPRYQVTQFGKPVTLSCSQTLNHNVMYWYQQKSSQAPKLLFHYYDKDFNNEADTPDNFQSRRPNTSFCFLDIRSPGLGDTAMYLCATSREGELAGGNEQFFGPGTRLTVL.